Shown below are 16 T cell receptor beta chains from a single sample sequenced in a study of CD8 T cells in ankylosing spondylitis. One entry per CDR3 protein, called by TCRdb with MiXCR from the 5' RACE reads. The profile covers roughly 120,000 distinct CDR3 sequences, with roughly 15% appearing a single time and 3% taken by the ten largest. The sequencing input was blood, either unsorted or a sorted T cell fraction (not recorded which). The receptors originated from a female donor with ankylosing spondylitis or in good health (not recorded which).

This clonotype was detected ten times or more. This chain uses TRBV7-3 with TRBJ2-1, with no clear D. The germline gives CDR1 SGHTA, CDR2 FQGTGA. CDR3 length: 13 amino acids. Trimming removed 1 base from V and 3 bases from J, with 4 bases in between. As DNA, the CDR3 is TGTGCCAGCAGCTTAAACAGCTACAATGAGCAGTTCTTC. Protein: CASSLNSYNEQFF. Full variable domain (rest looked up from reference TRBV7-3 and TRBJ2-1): GAGVSQTPSNKVTEKGKYVELRCDPISGHTALYWYRQSLGQGPEFLIYFQGTGAADDSGLPNDRFFAVRPEGSVSTLKIQRTERGDSAVYLCASSLNSYNEQFFGPGTRLTVL.

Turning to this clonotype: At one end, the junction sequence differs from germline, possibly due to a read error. The CDR3 is CASSRSGISKNIQCF. For the CDR3, the DNA is TGTGCCAGCAGCCGTAGCGGGATTAGCAAAAACATTCAGTGCTTC. This chain joins TRBV12-3 or TRBV12-4 and TRBJ2-4; TRBD2 aligns across 8 bases. This CDR3 has 15 amino acids.

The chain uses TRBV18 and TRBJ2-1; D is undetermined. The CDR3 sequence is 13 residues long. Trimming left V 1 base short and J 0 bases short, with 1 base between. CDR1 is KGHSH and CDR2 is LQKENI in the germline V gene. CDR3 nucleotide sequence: TGTGCCAGCTCACCACTCTCCTACAATGAGCAGTTCTTC. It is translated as CASSPLSYNEQFF.

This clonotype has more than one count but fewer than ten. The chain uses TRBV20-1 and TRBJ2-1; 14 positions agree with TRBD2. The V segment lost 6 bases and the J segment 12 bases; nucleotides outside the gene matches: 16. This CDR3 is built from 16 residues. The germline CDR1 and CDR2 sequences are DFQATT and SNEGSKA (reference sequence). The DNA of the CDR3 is TGCAGTGCCCAGAGACTAGCGGGAGGGCCGGACTATGGGCAGTTCTTC. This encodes CSAQRLAGGPDYGQFF.

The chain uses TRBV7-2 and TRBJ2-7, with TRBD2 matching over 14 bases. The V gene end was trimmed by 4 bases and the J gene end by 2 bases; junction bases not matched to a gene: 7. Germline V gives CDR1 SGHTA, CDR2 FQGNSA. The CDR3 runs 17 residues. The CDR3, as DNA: TGTGCCAGCAGCTCAAGACTAGCGGGAGGGTGGGCCTACGAGCAGTACTTC. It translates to CASSSRLAGGWAYEQYF.

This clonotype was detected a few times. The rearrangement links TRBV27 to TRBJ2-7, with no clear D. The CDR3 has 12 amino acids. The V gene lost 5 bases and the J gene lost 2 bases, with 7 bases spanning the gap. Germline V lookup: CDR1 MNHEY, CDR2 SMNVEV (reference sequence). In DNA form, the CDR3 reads TGTGCCAGCAGTCCCTCCCCCTACGAGCAGTACTTC. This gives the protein CASSPSPYEQYF.

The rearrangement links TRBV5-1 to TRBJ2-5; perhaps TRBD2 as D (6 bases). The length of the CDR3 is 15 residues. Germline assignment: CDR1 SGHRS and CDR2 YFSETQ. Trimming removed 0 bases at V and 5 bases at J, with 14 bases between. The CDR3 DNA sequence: TGCGCCAGCAGCTTGGTGGCGGGGAGGCCGGAGACCCAGTACTTC. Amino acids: CASSLVAGRPETQYF. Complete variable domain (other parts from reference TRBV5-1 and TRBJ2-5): KAGVTQTPRYLIKTRGQQVTLSCSPISGHRSVSWYQQTPGQGLQFLFEYFSETQRNKGNFPGRFSGRQFSNSRSEMNVSTLELGDSALYLCASSLVAGRPETQYFGPGTRLLVL.

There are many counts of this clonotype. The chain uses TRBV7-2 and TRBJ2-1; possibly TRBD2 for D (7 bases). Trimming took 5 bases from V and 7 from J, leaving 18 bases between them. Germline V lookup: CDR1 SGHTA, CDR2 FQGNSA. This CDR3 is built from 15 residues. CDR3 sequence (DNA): TGTGCCAGCAGCCCTGGAGGGGGGGCCAGGAATGAGCAGTTCTTC. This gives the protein CASSPGGGARNEQFF.

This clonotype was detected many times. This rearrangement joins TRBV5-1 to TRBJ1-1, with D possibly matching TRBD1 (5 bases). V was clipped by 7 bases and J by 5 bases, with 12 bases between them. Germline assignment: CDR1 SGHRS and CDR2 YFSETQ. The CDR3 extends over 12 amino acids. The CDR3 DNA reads TGCGCCAGCGCTTTGGGGGGGACTGAAGCTTTCTTT. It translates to CASALGGTEAFF.

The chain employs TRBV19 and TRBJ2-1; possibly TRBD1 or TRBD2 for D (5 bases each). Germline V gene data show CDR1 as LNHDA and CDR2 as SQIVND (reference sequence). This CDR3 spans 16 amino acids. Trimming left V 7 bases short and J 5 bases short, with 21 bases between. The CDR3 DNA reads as TGTGCCAGTATGGGGGTTGGGATTAGCGCCAACAATGAGCAGTTCTTC. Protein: CASMGVGISANNEQFF. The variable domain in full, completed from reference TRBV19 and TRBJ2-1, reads DGGITQSPKYLFRKEGQNVTLSCEQNLNHDAMYWYRQDPGQGLRLIYYSQIVNDFQKGDIAEGYSVSREKKESFPLTVTSAQKNPTAFYLCASMGVGISANNEQFFGPGTRLTVL.

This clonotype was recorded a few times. The CDR3 protein is CASSLFSGTGVTANSPLHF. The CDR3 DNA follows: TGTGCCAGCAGTTTATTCTCCGGGACAGGGGTAACCGCGAATTCACCCCTCCACTTT. This chain joins TRBV27 and TRBJ1-6; 10 bases are shared with TRBD1. Germline trimming cut 1 base from V and 7 bases from J; bases unmatched to any gene: 13. CDR1 and CDR2 (germline): MNHEY, SMNVEV (reference sequence). The CDR3 length is 19 residues.

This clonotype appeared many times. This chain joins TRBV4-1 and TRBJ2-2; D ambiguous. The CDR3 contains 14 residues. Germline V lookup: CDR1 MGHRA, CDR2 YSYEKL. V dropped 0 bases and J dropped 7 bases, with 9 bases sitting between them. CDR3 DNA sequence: TGCGCCAGCAGCCAAGACCCCGCTGTCGGGGAGCTGTTTTTT. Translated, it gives CASSQDPAVGELFF.

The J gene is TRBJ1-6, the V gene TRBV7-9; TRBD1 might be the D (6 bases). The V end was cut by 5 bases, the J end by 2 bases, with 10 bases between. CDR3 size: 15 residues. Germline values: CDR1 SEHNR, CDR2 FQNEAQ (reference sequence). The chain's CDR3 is CASSGQLTYNSPLHF. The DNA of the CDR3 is TGTGCCAGCAGCGGACAGTTGACCTATAATTCACCCCTCCACTTT.

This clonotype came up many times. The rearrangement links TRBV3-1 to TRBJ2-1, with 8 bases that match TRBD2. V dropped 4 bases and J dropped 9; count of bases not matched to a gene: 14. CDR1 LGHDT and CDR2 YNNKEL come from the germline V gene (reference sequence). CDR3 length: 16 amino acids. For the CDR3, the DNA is TGTGCCAGCAGCCCGACTCGGGGACTAGGTTCAGCTGAGCAGTTCTTC. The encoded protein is CASSPTRGLGSAEQFF.

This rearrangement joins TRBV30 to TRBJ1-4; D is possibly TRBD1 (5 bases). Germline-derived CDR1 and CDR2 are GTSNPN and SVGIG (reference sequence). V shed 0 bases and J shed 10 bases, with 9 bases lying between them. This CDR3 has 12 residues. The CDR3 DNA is TGTGCCTGGAGTGTTCAGGGTGCAAAACTGTTTTTT. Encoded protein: CAWSVQGAKLFF.

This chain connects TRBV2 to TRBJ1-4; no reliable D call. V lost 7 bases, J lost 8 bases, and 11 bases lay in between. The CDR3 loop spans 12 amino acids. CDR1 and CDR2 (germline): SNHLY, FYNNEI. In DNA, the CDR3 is TGTGCCAGCACTGGAACCCGAGAAAAACTGTTTTTT. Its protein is CASTGTREKLFF.